This is a list of T cell receptor beta chains from one sample in a study of cytomegalovirus exposure and HLA in healthy donors. The protocol was immunoSEQ multiplex PCR, while the TCRdb copy is restricted to in-frame clones and leaves out a portion. The top ten hold around 13% of the sample, which has over 150,000 clones, 80% seen once. Input material: PBMCs. The receptor source for this set is a man aged 30 to 39 in good health and CMV-seropositive. CDR3s include the opening cysteine and the closing phenylalanine or tryptophan. Each record gives: clone size, V gene, J gene, D gene, CDR3 protein, CDR3 DNA. The D gene is left open where the match is weak. Where a row states a size, it is once, few, many or the class of an expanded clone; other rows omit it.

NA,TRBV25-1,TRBJ2-7,TRBD1,CASSSRTGNYEQYF,TGTGCCAGCAGTTCCCGGACAGGGAATTACGAGCAGTACTTC
NA,TRBV9,TRBJ2-3,NA,CASSAGTLSTDTQYF,TGTGCCAGCAGCGCCGGGACACTGAGCACAGATACGCAGTATTTT
NA,TRBV27,TRBJ1-6,TRBD1,CATQGDSFSPLHF,TGTGCCACCCAGGGGGACAGTTTTTCACCCCTCCACTTT
NA,TRBV4-2,TRBJ1-4,NA,CASSPEGGTNEKLFF,TGTGCCAGCAGCCCCGAGGGAGGAACTAATGAAAAACTGTTTTTT
NA,TRBV2,TRBJ2-1,NA,CASSDRGRRGGKGRIPYNEQFF,TGTGCCAGCAGTGATAGGGGCAGAAGGGGGGGGAAAGGCCGTATACCCTACAATGAGCAGTTCTTC
NA,TRBV27,TRBJ1-2,NA,CASSFQFKSHYGYTF,TGTGCCAGCAGTTTTCAGTTCAAATCTCACTATGGCTACACCTTC
few,TRBV7-2,TRBJ2-7,TRBD2,CASSSPGTSGKRGQYF,TGTGCCAGCAGCTCACCCGGGACTAGCGGGAAGAGGGGGCAGTACTTC
once,TRBV29-1,TRBJ2-7,TRBD2,CSVEVAGALLYEQYF,TGCAGCGTTGAGGTGGCGGGAGCCCTCCTCTACGAGCAGTACTTC
NA,TRBV27,TRBJ1-2,NA,CASSPAGATCGYTF,TGTGCCAGCAGTCCCGCGGGGGCGACTTGTGGCTACACCTTC
NA,TRBV7-8,TRBJ1-3,NA,CASSWGENTIYF,TGTGCCAGCAGCTGGGGGGAAAACACCATATATTTT
NA,TRBV5-8,TRBJ1-2,NA,CASSLAGGRANYGYTF,TGTGCCAGCAGCTTGGCGGGGGGGAGAGCTAACTATGGCTACACCTTC
NA,TRBV2,TRBJ1-2,NA,CASSEPGREVGYGYTF,TGTGCCAGCAGTGAACCGGGGAGGGAGGTCGGCTATGGCTACACCTTC
NA,TRBV4-2,TRBJ1-3,TRBD1,CASSRDRGAQNTIYF,TGTGCCAGCAGCCGCGACAGGGGTGCGCAAAACACCATATATTTT
NA,TRBV27,TRBJ2-7,NA,CASSLSFSPPGAYEQYF,TGTGCCAGCAGTTTATCGTTTTCCCCGCCAGGCGCCTACGAGCAGTACTTC
NA,TRBV29-1,TRBJ2-7,NA,CSVVLGRGGYEQYF,TGCAGCGTTGTGTTAGGGCGGGGCGGCTACGAGCAGTACTTC
NA,TRBV11-2,TRBJ1-2,NA,CASSPMDSYGYTF,TGTGCCAGCAGCCCCATGGACAGCTATGGCTACACCTTC
NA,TRBV5-6,TRBJ1-1,NA,CASSLGDRMNTEAFF,TGTGCCAGCAGCTTGGGCGACAGAATGAACACTGAAGCTTTCTTT
NA,TRBV29-1,TRBJ2-5,NA,CSVFLRETQYF,TGCAGCGTCTTCCTCCGGGAGACCCAGTACTTC
NA,TRBV6-5,TRBJ2-3,TRBD2,CASSYSLAGYSDTQYF,TGTGCCAGCAGTTACTCCCTAGCGGGATATAGTGATACGCAGTATTTT
NA,TRBV7-3,TRBJ2-7,TRBD2,CASSLTPLAGAGEQYF,TGTGCCAGCAGCTTAACGCCTCTAGCGGGAGCGGGCGAGCAGTACTTC
NA,TRBV11-1,TRBJ2-5,NA,CASSLTVVETQYF,TGTGCCAGCAGCTTAACGGTCGTTGAGACCCAGTACTTC
few,TRBV10-3,TRBJ1-1,NA,CAIGAADAEAFF,TGTGCCATCGGGGCGGCAGACGCTGAAGCTTTCTTT
NA,TRBV30,TRBJ1-5,NA,CAWSVPGFNQPQHF,TGTGCCTGGAGTGTCCCAGGGTTCAATCAGCCCCAGCATTTT
NA,TRBV5-1,TRBJ2-6,NA,CASSLTGLGSGANVLTF,TGCGCCAGCAGCTTGACGGGGTTGGGCTCTGGGGCCAACGTCCTGACTTTC
NA,TRBV5-4,TRBJ2-3,TRBD2,CASSPWTGGEDTQYF,TGTGCCAGCAGCCCCTGGACGGGGGGGGAAGATACGCAGTATTTT
NA,TRBV28,TRBJ2-5,NA,CASRLTRARETQYF,TGTGCCAGCAGACTTACTAGGGCTCGGGAGACCCAGTACTTC
NA,TRBV19,TRBJ2-7,TRBD2,CASRRTSGPSSYEQYF,TGTGCCAGTAGGCGGACTAGCGGGCCCAGCTCCTACGAGCAGTACTTC
NA,TRBV29-1,TRBJ2-7,TRBD2,CSVQGREGSYEQYF,TGCAGCGTCCAGGGGCGGGAGGGCTCCTACGAGCAGTACTTC
NA,TRBV7-9,TRBJ1-1,NA,CSSTPGGENTEAFF,TGTTCCAGCACCCCTGGAGGGGAGAACACTGAAGCTTTCTTT
NA,TRBV6-4,TRBJ1-1,NA,CATPKGGTEAFF,TGTGCCACCCCGAAAGGGGGCACTGAAGCTTTCTTT
NA,TRBV28,TRBJ2-7,TRBD2,CASSTRGGAYYEQYF,TGTGCCAGCAGTACCCGGGGAGGGGCTTACTACGAGCAGTACTTC
NA,TRBV7-8,TRBJ1-2,NA,CASSTRTGGGYTF,TGTGCCAGCAGCACCCGGACGGGGGGAGGCTACACCTTC
NA,TRBV18,TRBJ1-1,NA,CASSPQLQENTEAFF,TGTGCCAGCTCACCACAACTACAGGAAAACACTGAAGCTTTCTTT
NA,TRBV27,TRBJ2-5,TRBD2,CASSLLAGGPETQYF,TGTGCCAGCAGTTTGCTAGCGGGAGGGCCCGAGACCCAGTACTTC
NA,TRBV18,TRBJ2-7,NA,CASSGAHEQYF,TGTGCCAGCTCAGGGGCCCACGAGCAGTACTTC
NA,TRBV29-1,TRBJ1-4,TRBD1,CSVGQGSPNEKLFF,TGCAGCGTCGGACAGGGTAGCCCTAATGAAAAACTGTTTTTT
NA,TRBV27,TRBJ1-4,TRBD1,CASRRQGTNEKLFF,TGTGCCAGCAGGAGACAGGGGACTAATGAAAAACTGTTTTTT
NA,TRBV10-1,TRBJ2-7,TRBD1,CASSPDRGESYEQYF,TGCGCCAGCAGCCCGGACAGGGGGGAGTCCTACGAGCAGTACTTC
NA,TRBV27,TRBJ2-3,TRBD2,CASSLREGLTDTQYF,TGTGCCAGCAGTTTAAGGGAGGGACTCACAGATACGCAGTATTTT
NA,TRBV14,TRBJ2-6,NA,CASSQHTASGANVLTF,TGTGCCAGCAGCCAACATACAGCCTCTGGGGCCAACGTCCTGACTTTC
NA,TRBV13,TRBJ2-1,TRBD2,CASSLGSGRAYEQFF,TGTGCCAGCAGCTTAGGAAGCGGGAGGGCCTATGAGCAGTTCTTC
NA,TRBV6-5,TRBJ1-1,NA,CAAAKDRGGHTEAFF,TGTGCCGCAGCGAAGGACCGGGGAGGGCACACTGAAGCTTTCTTT
few,TRBV15,TRBJ1-5,NA,CATAQGSNQPQHF,TGTGCCACCGCGCAGGGAAGCAATCAGCCCCAGCATTTT
once,TRBV6-6,TRBJ2-1,NA,CASRGPGLDNEQFF,TGTGCCAGCAGAGGCCCAGGGTTAGACAATGAGCAGTTCTTC
NA,TRBV6-1,TRBJ1-5,NA,CASSEVGQPQHF,TGTGCCAGCAGTGAAGTCGGTCAGCCCCAGCATTTT
NA,TRBV2,TRBJ2-2,NA,CASTNSPGDTGELFF,TGTGCCAGCACCAATTCGCCGGGAGACACCGGGGAGCTGTTTTTT
NA,TRBV28,TRBJ1-2,TRBD1,CASSFLGGTGGYTF,TGTGCCAGCAGTTTTTTAGGGGGCACGGGCGGCTACACCTTC
NA,TRBV30,TRBJ2-7,TRBD1,CAWGTGTVYEQYF,TGTGCCTGGGGAACCGGGACAGTCTACGAGCAGTACTTC
NA,TRBV6-4,TRBJ2-2,TRBD2,CASSEASGNTGELFF,TGTGCCAGCAGTGAGGCTAGCGGGAACACCGGGGAGCTGTTTTTT